A selection of T cell receptor beta chains follows, all from one sample in a study of shared clonotypes between healthy human individuals. Assay used: immunoSEQ multiplex PCR; TCRdb lists only in-frame clones, some missing. The sample shows more than 400,000 clones, roughly 95% of them seen only once. Sequenced: naive CD4+ T cells sorted from blood. These TCRs come from a woman in her twenties or thirties in good health. Both conserved end residues are trimmed from each CDR3. The D gene is left open where the match is weak.

J,D,V,CDR3
TRBJ2-7,-,TRBV7-9,ASSLEAGGEQY
TRBJ1-3,-,TRBV28,ASAWGEENTIY
TRBJ1-5,-,TRBV19,ASSIFLARTTSNQPQH
TRBJ2-7,-,TRBV5-1,ASSLSTGTYEQY
TRBJ2-3,-,TRBV21-1,ASSRHGTSGSTDTQY
TRBJ2-1,TRBD2,TRBV5-6,ASSLGLAGPYNEQF
TRBJ2-7,TRBD1,TRBV5-1,ASSLAIGDRAAEQY
TRBJ2-5,-,TRBV7-9,ASREGQGSETQY
TRBJ1-4,-,TRBV7-8,ASSLGTNEKLF
TRBJ2-4,-,TRBV19,ASSMRYAKNIQY
TRBJ2-7,-,TRBV6-1,ASSRDELRGQY
TRBJ1-4,TRBD1,TRBV19,ASSQRQGRTNEKLF
TRBJ1-4,-,TRBV30,AWSVPGVGEKLF
TRBJ2-2,-,TRBV4-2,ASSQESVTNTGELF
TRBJ1-5,-,TRBV19,ASSQTDQPQH
TRBJ2-7,TRBD2,TRBV14,ASSHGGTKTYEQY
TRBJ1-2,TRBD1,TRBV19,ASTRPGQGGLEHGYT
TRBJ1-1,TRBD1,TRBV11-2,ASRRTGKNTEAF
TRBJ2-1,-,TRBV6-5,ASSYLGGTYNEQF
TRBJ2-2,TRBD1,TRBV28,ASSPLGQGGTGELF
TRBJ2-2,-,TRBV28,ASSFASANVYTGELF
TRBJ2-2,-,TRBV6-1,ASSEKVDSTGELF
TRBJ2-7,TRBD2,TRBV7-1,ASSFSGRTGEQY
TRBJ2-1,TRBD1,TRBV28,ASLQTMGQGNNEQF
TRBJ2-7,-,TRBV28,ASSLASYEQY
TRBJ2-7,TRBD2,TRBV28,ASSLWGGSPSEQY
TRBJ1-6,-,TRBV5-4,ASSGQGVDFSPLH
TRBJ2-2,-,TRBV2,ASSADDGWTGELF
TRBJ2-7,-,TRBV7-2,ASSHRRGAEQY
TRBJ2-7,-,TRBV4-1,ASSQDHYYEQY
TRBJ2-4,-,TRBV15,ATSRVITGTKNIQY
TRBJ2-7,-,TRBV11-1,ASSLLRGGFGAYEQY
TRBJ2-3,TRBD2,TRBV19,ASSTLSGRAGTDTQY
TRBJ1-5,-,TRBV6-1,AGSRVGLNQPQH